This T cell receptor beta chain appears in the sequencing data of a study of T cells in Graves' hyperthyroidism and ophthalmopathy (dated by TCRdb to 2018 to 2020). With regard to the full study: Peripheral blood samples were taken at the time of initial diagnosis, prior to any treatment. A discovery cohort of about a hundred patients, 43 with Graves' ophthalmopathy and more than 55 with stable Graves' hyperthyroidism, was used to find distinguishing TCR V-J signatures. Whether ophthalmopathy could be predicted prospectively was tested in an independent validation cohort made up of 18 to 20 hyperthyroidism patients plus 17 patients who later progressed to ophthalmopathy. For training and testing, the 95 to 100 patients in the discovery cohort were randomly divided in a 7:3 ratio. Thyroid tissue and blood T-cell repertoires from roughly 6 Graves' hyperthyroidism patients were also compared in the study. After sampling, hyperthyroidism patients received methimazole starting at 30 mg daily, and ophthalmopathy patients received high-dose intravenous methylprednisolone. According to the paper, TCR Vbeta CDR3 sequencing was carried out on over 130 peripheral blood samples, which came from under 50 ophthalmopathy, around 75 hyperthyroidism and roughly 17 progressor patients. The full study reports these points: Ophthalmopathy was separated from stable hyperthyroidism by a 13 V-J signature model, with 87.88% sensitivity and about 84% specificity obtained in cross-validation and 80%/75% obtained in testing. In validation, progression to ophthalmopathy was predicted by the model with about 70% sensitivity and nearly 75% specificity, a median of roughly six months before onset. No statistical method was used to fix the sample size in advance, and group allocation was not hidden from the investigators. Most expanded thyroid clonotypes (frequency above 0.001) were also detected in blood, a finding suggesting that blood repertoires may reflect thyroid immune responses.

The CDR3 runs 13 amino acids, cysteine and phenylalanine included. The entry retains the CDR3 DNA only, 39 bases that are in frame from base 1. The germline V gene encodes CDR1 MDHEN and CDR2 SYDVKM. V is reduced by 6 bases and J by 0 bases, leaving a spacing of 9 bases between them. The TCR beta CDR3 regions were amplified from the RNA transcripts. A first-round RT-PCR of the TCR CDR3 used the HTBI primer set with the Qiagen OneStep RT-PCR kit. Libraries were constructed in a second round of multiplex PCR, after which size selection and purification were carried out. Sequencing of the libraries was done on an Illumina HiSeq2000 using paired-end 100 bp reads. Processing in the source paper ran as follows. SOAPnuke was used to process the raw data, removing reads that contained adapters or uncalled bases, had a mean Phred below 15, or lacked an exact match to the constant primer or identifier. High-quality paired reads were merged using COPE v1.2.5, and each unique nucleotide sequence was defined as a clonotype. MiTCR v1.1 was used to align clonotypes to the IMGT TRBV, TRBD and TRBJ reference segments. The analysis included only V-J combinations with a frequency above 0.0001, which together covered roughly 99% of the repertoires. A TCS score was defined as the ratio between F50 (clonal expansion) and ExV (chaos), using BLOSUM62-based TCRdist between CDR3 peptides within each V-J. Welch's t-statistics and random forest reduced 500 to 550 V-J features to fewer than 15, which were used in a naive Bayes classifier (R e1071). TCRdb redid the processing of the public reads, applying fastp at Q25 and MiXCR, and retained in-frame beta chains. Duplicate CDR3 protein sequences are folded into a single record with the most common DNA and genes. TCRdb, not the authors, supplied the V and J calls. The sample has 550,000 to 600,000 distinct CDR3 sequences on record, 14% of them singletons. Roughly 7% of the sample is in the top ten clones.

This clonotype was recorded at least ten times. There is no known antigen for this receptor. No much larger clonotype is one base removed from it; base qualities were not supplied. Moderately to severely active disease, a Clinical Activity Score of at least 3, a NOSPECS grade of at least 4, and a duration under 3 months were present in ophthalmopathy patients. The study excluded patients with uncontrolled infections, other autoimmune diseases, pregnancy or lactation. Diagnoses were established on the basis of clinical symptoms, serum thyroxine and TRAb, thyroid ultrasound, and orbital computed tomography. Ficoll-Paque density gradient centrifugation was used to isolate PBMCs from around 10 ml of fresh peripheral blood. Total RNA was extracted using Trizol reagent, and RNA quality was assessed on an Agilent 2100 Bioanalyzer.

This TCR was recovered from a woman aged 18-29 years with Graves' ophthalmopathy. Sequenced sample: blood. In this chain, TRBV28 is recombined with TRBJ2-7; TRBD1 could be the D gene, as 5 bases match. The nucleotides read TGTGCCAGCAGGGTCGACAGCTCCTACGAGCAGTACTTC. This is translated as CASRVDSSYEQYF.